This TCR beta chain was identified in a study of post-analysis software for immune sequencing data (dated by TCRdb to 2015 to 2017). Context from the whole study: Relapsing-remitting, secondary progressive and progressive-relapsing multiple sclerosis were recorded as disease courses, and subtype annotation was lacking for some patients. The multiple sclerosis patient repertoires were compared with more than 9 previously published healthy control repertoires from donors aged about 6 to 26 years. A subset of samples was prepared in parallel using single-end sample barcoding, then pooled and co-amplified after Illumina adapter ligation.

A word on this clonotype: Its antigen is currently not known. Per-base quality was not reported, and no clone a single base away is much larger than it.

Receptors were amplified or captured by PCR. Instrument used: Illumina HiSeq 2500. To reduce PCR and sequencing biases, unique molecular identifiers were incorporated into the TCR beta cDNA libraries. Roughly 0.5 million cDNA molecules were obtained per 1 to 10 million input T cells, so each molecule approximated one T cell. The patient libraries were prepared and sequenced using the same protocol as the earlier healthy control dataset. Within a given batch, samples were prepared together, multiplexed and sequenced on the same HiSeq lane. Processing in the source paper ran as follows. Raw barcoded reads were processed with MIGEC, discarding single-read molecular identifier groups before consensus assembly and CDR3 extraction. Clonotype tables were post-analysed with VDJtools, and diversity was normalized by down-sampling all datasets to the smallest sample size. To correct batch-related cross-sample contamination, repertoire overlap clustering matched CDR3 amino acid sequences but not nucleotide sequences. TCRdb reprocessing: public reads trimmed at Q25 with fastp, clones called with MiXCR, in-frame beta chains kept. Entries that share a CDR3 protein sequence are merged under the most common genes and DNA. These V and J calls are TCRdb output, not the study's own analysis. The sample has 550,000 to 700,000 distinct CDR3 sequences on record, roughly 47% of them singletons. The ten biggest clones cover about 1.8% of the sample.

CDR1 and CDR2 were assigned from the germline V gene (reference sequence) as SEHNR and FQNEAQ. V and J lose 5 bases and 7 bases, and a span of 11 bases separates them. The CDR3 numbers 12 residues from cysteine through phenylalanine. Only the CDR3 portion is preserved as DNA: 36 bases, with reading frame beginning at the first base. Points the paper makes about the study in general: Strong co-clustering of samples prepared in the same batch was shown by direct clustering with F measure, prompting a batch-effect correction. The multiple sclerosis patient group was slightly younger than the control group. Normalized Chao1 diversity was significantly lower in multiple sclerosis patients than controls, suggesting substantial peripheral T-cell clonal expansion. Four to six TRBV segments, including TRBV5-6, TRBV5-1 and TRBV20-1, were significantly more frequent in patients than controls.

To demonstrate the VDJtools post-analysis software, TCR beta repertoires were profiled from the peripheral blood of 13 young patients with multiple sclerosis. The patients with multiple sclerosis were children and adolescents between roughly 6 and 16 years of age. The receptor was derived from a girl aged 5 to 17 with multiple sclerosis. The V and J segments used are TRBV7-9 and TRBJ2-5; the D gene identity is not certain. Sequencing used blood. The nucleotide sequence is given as TGTGCCAGCAGCGTTGGAGAAGGGACCCAGTACTTC. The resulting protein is CASSVGEGTQYF.